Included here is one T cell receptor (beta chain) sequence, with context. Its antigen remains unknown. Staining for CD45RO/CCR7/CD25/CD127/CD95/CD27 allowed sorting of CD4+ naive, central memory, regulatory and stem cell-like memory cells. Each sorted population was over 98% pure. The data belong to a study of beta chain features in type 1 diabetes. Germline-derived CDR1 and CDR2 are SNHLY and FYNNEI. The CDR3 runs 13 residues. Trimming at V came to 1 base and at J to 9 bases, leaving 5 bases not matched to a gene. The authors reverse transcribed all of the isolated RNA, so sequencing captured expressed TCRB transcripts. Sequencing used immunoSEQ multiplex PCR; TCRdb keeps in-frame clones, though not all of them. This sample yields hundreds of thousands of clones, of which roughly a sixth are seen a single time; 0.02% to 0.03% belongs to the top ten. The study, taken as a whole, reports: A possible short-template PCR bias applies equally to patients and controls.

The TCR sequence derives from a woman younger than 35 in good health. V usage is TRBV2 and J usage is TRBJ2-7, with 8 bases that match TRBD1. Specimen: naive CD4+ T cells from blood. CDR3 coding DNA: TGTGCCAGCAGTGAAGGGGGGACAGGACGGCAGTACTTC. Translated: CASSEGGTGRQYF.